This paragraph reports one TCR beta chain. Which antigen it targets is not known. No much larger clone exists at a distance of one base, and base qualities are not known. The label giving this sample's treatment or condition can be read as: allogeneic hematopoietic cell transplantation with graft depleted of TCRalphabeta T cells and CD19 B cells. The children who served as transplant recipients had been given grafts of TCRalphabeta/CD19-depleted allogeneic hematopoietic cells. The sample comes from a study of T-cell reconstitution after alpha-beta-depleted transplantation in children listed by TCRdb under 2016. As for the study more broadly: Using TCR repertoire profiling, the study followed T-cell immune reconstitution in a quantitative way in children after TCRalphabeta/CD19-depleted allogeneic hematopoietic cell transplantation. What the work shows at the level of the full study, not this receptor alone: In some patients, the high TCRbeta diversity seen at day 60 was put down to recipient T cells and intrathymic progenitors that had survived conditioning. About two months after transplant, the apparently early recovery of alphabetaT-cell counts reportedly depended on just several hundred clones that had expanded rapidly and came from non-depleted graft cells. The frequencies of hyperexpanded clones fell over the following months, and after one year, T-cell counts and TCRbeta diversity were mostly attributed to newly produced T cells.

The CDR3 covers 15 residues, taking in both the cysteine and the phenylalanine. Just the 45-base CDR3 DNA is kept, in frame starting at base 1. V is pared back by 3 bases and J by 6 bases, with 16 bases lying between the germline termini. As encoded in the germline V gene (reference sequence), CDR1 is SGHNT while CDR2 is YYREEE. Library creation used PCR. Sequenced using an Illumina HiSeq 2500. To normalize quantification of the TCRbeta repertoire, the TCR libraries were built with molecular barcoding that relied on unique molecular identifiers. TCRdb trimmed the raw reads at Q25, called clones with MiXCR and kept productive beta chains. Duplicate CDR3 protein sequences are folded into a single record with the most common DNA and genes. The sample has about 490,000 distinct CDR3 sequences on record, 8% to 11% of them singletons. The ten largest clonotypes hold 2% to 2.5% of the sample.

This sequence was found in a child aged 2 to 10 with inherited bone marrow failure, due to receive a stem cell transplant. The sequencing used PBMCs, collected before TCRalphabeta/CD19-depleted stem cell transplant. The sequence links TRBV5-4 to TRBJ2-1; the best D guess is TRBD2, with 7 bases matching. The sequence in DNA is TGTGCCAGCAGCTATATCTTAGGGGGGGTCAATGAGCAGTTCTTC. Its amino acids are CASSYILGGVNEQFF.